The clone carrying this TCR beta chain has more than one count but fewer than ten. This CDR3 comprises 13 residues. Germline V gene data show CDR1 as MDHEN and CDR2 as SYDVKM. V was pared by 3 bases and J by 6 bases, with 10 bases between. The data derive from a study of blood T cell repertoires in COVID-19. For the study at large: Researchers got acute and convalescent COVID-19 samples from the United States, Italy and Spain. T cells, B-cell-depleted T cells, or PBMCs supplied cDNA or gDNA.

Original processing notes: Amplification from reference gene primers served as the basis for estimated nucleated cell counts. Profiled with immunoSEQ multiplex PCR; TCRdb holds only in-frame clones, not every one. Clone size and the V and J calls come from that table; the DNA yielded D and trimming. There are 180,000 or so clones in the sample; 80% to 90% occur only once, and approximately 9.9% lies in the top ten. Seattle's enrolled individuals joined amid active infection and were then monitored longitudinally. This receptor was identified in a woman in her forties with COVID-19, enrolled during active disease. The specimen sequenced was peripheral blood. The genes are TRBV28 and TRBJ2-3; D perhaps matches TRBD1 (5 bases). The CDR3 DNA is TGTGCCAGCAGTTTTGGGGCTGTGGATACGCAGTATTTT. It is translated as CASSFGAVDTQYF.